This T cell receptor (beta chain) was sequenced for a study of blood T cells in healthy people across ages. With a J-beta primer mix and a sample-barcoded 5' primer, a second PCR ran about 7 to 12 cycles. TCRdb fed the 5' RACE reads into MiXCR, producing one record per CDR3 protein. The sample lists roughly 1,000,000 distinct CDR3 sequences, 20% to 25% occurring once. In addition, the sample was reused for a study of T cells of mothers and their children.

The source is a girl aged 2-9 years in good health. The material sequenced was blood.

The CDR3 loop is CASSASRRGYGYTF. CDR3 in DNA: TGTGCCAGCAGTGCCTCCCGTCGGGGCTATGGCTACACCTTC. The chain uses TRBV12-3 or TRBV12-4 and TRBJ1-2; D call uncertain. The germline V and J ends were trimmed by 5 bases and 4 bases, with 14 bases remaining between them. The CDR3 spans 14 residues.